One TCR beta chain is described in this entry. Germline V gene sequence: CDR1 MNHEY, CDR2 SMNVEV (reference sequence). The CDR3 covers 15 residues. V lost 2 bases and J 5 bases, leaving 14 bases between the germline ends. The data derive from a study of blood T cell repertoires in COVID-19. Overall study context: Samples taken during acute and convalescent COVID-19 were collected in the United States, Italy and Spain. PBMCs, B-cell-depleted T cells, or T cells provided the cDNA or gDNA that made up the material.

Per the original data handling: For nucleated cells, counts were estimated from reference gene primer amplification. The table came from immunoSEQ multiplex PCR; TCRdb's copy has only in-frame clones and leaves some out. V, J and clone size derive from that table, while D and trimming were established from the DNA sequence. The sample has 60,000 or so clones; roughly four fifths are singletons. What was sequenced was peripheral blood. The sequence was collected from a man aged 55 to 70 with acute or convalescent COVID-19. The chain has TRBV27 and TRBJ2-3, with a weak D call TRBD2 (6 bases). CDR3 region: CASSLRGRGGDTQYF. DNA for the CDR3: TGTGCCAGCAGTTTACGCGGCCGGGGAGGAGATACGCAGTATTTT.